A single sample gave rise to the 22 T cell receptor beta chains below, sequenced in a study of blood T cell repertoires in COVID-19. Data came from immunoSEQ multiplex PCR; TCRdb stores just in-frame clones and leaves some out. The data hold almost 100,000 clones, with 86% observed a single time. Sample: peripheral blood. The receptors here all came from a man aged 50 or older with acute or convalescent COVID-19.

The V and J genes are TRBV5-8 and TRBJ1-5; a weak D match, TRBD1 (5 bases). Between the trimmed V and J ends, which lost 2 bases and 1 base, there was a span of 13 bases. The germline CDR1 and CDR2 sequences are SGHTS and YDEGEE. The length of the CDR3 is 16 residues. This CDR3 reads CASSFRGTVSNQPQHF. The CDR3 DNA reads TGTGCCAGCAGCTTTAGGGGAACCGTGAGCAATCAGCCCCAGCATTTT.

The chain employs TRBV7-8 and TRBJ2-1, with a possible D match to TRBD2 (5 bases). The V gene's germline CDR1 is SGHVS and CDR2 FQNEAQ. V shed 4 bases and J shed 6 bases, with 16 bases lying between them. There are 15 residues in the CDR3. The CDR3 region is CASSSRLTSGNEQFF. Here the CDR3 DNA reads TGTGCCAGCAGCTCGAGACTAACATCGGGCAATGAGCAGTTCTTC.

The V call is TRBV24-1, the J call TRBJ2-2; TRBD1 matches at 8 bases. The junction had 6 bases not matched to a gene; V was cut back by 7 bases and J by 3 bases. CDR3 length: 15 residues. Germline V CDR1 and CDR2: KGHDR, SFDVKD. The CDR3 DNA follows: TGTGCCACCAGAGACAGGGGTCGGGACACCGGGGAGCTGTTTTTT. This codes for CATRDRGRDTGELFF.

The V and J genes are TRBV7-9 and TRBJ1-4; D is possibly TRBD1 (5 bases). Looked up from germline, CDR1 is SEHNR and CDR2 is FQNEAQ (reference sequence). The V and J ends lost 5 bases and 8 bases respectively, with 15 bases between them. The CDR3 has 14 residues. CDR3 in amino acids: CASSRRGDREKLFF. CDR3 DNA sequence: TGTGCCAGCAGCCGAAGGGGTGATCGAGAAAAACTGTTTTTT.

The table lists this clone with a count of one. The chain uses TRBV5-8 and TRBJ1-1, with D possibly being TRBD1 (5 bases). There are 14 residues in the CDR3. V gave up 2 bases and J gave up 5 bases, with 13 bases separating them. CDR1 is SGHTS, CDR2 YDEGEE, per germline. The CDR3, as DNA: TGTGCCAGCAGCTTTGGCCAGGGAAAGACTGAAGCTTTCTTT. Translating it yields CASSFGQGKTEAFF.

V gene TRBV4-1 combines with J gene TRBJ2-7; D is undetermined. The V gene lost 1 base and the J gene lost 5 bases, with 15 bases spanning the gap. The CDR3 contains 15 residues. CDR1 and CDR2 from the germline V gene are MGHRA and YSYEKL. CDR3 DNA: TGCGCCAGCAGCCAAGTTTCCCGAGGTCCGGACGAGCAGTACTTC. This translates into CASSQVSRGPDEQYF.

The chain joins TRBV7-9 to TRBJ2-2; D perhaps matches TRBD2 (5 bases). This CDR3 spans 11 amino acids. The ends were cut back, 5 bases at V and 7 bases at J, with 5 bases in the middle. CDR1 is SEHNR, CDR2 FQNEAQ, per germline (reference sequence). The CDR3 sequence is CASSRGGELFF. In DNA form, the CDR3 reads TGTGCCAGCAGCCGGGGCGGGGAGCTGTTTTTT.

V usage is TRBV5-4 and J usage is TRBJ2-1; D not certain. Deletions cut 2 bases from V and 6 bases from J, with 9 bases between. The CDR3 has 13 amino acids. Germline V CDR1 and CDR2: SGHNT, YYREEE (reference sequence). The CDR3, as DNA: TGTGCCAGCAGCTTAAAGTCCAGCAATGAGCAGTTCTTC. Amino acids: CASSLKSSNEQFF.

This sequence joins TRBV2 and TRBJ1-2; D is uncertain. With 7 bases removed from V and 1 base from J, the gap between germline ends came to 13 bases. Germline assignment: CDR1 SNHLY and CDR2 FYNNEI. The CDR3 covers 14 residues. The CDR3 nucleotides are TGTGCCAGCACTGCTACCCTCCTTAACTATGGCTACACCTTC. This sequence encodes CASTATLLNYGYTF.

The CDR3 DNA follows: TGTGCCAGCAGCTTCTGGAGGGCAGGCAAAAACATTCAGTACTTC. Translation gives CASSFWRAGKNIQYF. The chain uses TRBV11-2 and TRBJ2-4; weak D call: TRBD2 (6 bases). The CDR3 is 15 residues long. Germline values: CDR1 SGHAT, CDR2 FQNNGV. The germline V and J ends were trimmed by 3 bases and 3 bases, with 12 bases remaining between them.

CDR3 region: CASSPSGGLAGYGQFF. Written as DNA, the CDR3 is TGTGCCAGCAGTCCAAGTGGGGGACTAGCGGGATATGGGCAGTTCTTC. V is TRBV6-4 and J is TRBJ2-1; 13 nucleotides line up with TRBD2. V was pared by 5 bases and J by 12 bases, with 13 bases of the junction left unmatched. The CDR3 consists of 16 residues. Germline values: CDR1 MRHNA, CDR2 SNTAGT.

The chain recombines TRBV7-8 with TRBJ2-7; 8 bases match TRBD1. CDR1 is SGHVS and CDR2 is FQNEAQ in the germline V gene. The CDR3 runs 16 residues. With V trimmed by 1 base and J by 5 bases, 10 bases remained unmatched. The CDR3: CASSLVSGDRPHEQYF. The CDR3 DNA is TGTGCCAGCAGCTTAGTTTCCGGGGACAGGCCCCACGAGCAGTACTTC.

This chain joins TRBV5-1 and TRBJ2-2; a possible D gene is TRBD2 (5 bases). CDR1 is SGHRS, CDR2 YFSETQ, per germline. V was clipped by 2 bases and J by 4 bases, with 6 bases between them. The CDR3 sequence is 13 residues long. The CDR3 here is CASSFRGTGELFF. The CDR3 bases are TGCGCCAGCAGCTTCCGGGGCACCGGGGAGCTGTTTTTT.

This chain connects TRBV20-1 to TRBJ2-1; D may be TRBD1 (6 bases). This CDR3 region has 11 residues. Trimming removed 7 bases at V and 6 bases at J, with 10 bases between. Germline V gene sequence: CDR1 DFQATT, CDR2 SNEGSKA (reference sequence). The CDR3 sequence: CSVPDSNEQFF. The DNA of the CDR3 is TGCAGTGTCCCGGACAGCAATGAGCAGTTCTTC.

In DNA form, the CDR3 reads TGTGCCAGCAGCATTGAAGCGGGAGCTTACGAGCAGTACTTC. Amino acids: CASSIEAGAYEQYF. J is TRBJ2-7 and V is TRBV9, with 8 bases aligning to TRBD2. Germline V gives CDR1 SGDLS, CDR2 YYNGEE. The CDR3 covers 14 residues. J was trimmed by 4 bases and V by 4 bases; bases with no gene match: 7.

The chain has TRBV28 and TRBJ2-1; D not resolved. The CDR3 consists of 14 residues. Germline loops: CDR1 MDHEN, CDR2 SYDVKM. Trimming took 5 bases from V and 2 from J, leaving 10 bases between them. In DNA form, the CDR3 reads TGTGCCAGCAGTCAAGCGATTGCCTACAATGAGCAGTTCTTC. Translating it yields CASSQAIAYNEQFF.

The chain uses TRBV15 and TRBJ2-5, with 9 bases that match TRBD1. CDR1 LNHNV and CDR2 YYDKDF come from the germline V gene (reference sequence). CDR3 size: 18 residues. With V trimmed by 3 bases and J by 3 bases, 14 bases remained unmatched. In nucleotides, the CDR3 is TGTGCCACCAGCAGCCAAAATACCTCGGGACAGGGTGAAGAGACCCAGTACTTC. Its protein product is CATSSQNTSGQGEETQYF.

This clone was counted a single time. The chain recombines TRBV5-1 with TRBJ2-1; 14 nucleotides agree with TRBD2. Germline V gene sequence: CDR1 SGHRS, CDR2 YFSETQ. CDR3 length: 18 amino acids. V lost 4 bases, J lost 0 bases, and 6 bases stayed unmatched. In DNA form, the CDR3 reads TGCGCCAGCAGCCCGGGACTAGCGGGAGAGGCCTCCTACAATGAGCAGTTCTTC. Protein product: CASSPGLAGEASYNEQFF. The variable domain in full, with the rest retrieved from reference TRBV5-1 and TRBJ2-1, is KAGVTQTPRYLIKTRGQQVTLSCSPISGHRSVSWYQQTPGQGLQFLFEYFSETQRNKGNFPGRFSGRQFSNSRSEMNVSTLELGDSALYLCASSPGLAGEASYNEQFFGPGTRLTVL.

This rearrangement joins TRBV30 to TRBJ1-3; 7 bases align to TRBD1. V was pared by 8 bases and J by 0 bases, with 13 bases of the junction left unmatched. In germline, CDR1 is GTSNPN, CDR2 SVGIG (reference sequence). The CDR3 loop spans 16 amino acids. Here the CDR3 DNA reads TGTGCCCTCTTTAACAGGGGTCGGAGCTCTGGAAACACCATATATTTT. This sequence encodes CALFNRGRSSGNTIYF.

The chain carries TRBV6-4 and TRBJ1-1; a weak D match, TRBD1 (6 bases). The CDR3 contains 16 residues. Trimming took off 4 bases at V and 5 bases at J, with 20 bases between the two ends. Per germline, CDR1 MRHNA and CDR2 SNTAGT. The CDR3 DNA reads as TGTGCCAGCAGTGCCTCCGGGGGGCCTATGTATACTGAAGCTTTCTTT. It yields the protein CASSASGGPMYTEAFF.

The chain joins TRBV7-6 to TRBJ2-1; 8 nucleotides agree with TRBD2. In germline, CDR1 is SGHVS, CDR2 FNYEAQ. The CDR3 length is 16 residues. The V and J ends lost 5 bases and 0 bases, in that order; junction bases with no gene match: 6. CDR3 sequence (DNA): TGTGCCAGCAGCGAGATACTAGCGGTCTCCTACAATGAGCAGTTCTTC. Its protein is CASSEILAVSYNEQFF.

The rearrangement joins TRBV7-2 to TRBJ1-3; tentative D call: TRBD1 (5 bases). Germline CDR1 is SGHTA and CDR2 is FQGNSA. V was cut by 5 bases and J by 5 bases, with 7 bases left in between. CDR3 length equals 12 residues. The CDR3 spells CASSGGRNTIYF. DNA for the CDR3: TGTGCCAGCAGCGGGGGGAGAAACACCATATATTTT.